What follows are 13 T cell receptor beta chains derived from one specimen sequenced in a study of blood T cell repertoires in COVID-19. Assay: immunoSEQ multiplex PCR; the TCRdb copy retains only in-frame clones and omits some. The repertoire includes about 300,000 clones, just over 85% of them detected once, and 3.5% to 4.5% sits in the top ten. Sequencing input: PBMCs or T cells enriched from blood (not recorded which). The source of these receptors is a man aged 25 to 40 who had recovered from COVID-19.

This clone appeared once. The V call is TRBV6-2 or TRBV6-3, the J call TRBJ2-5; possible D gene TRBD1, 5 bases. The length of the CDR3 is 14 residues. Germline CDR1 MNHEY, CDR2 SVGEGT. V was shortened by 3 bases and J by 2 bases, with 10 bases between the two germline ends. The DNA of the CDR3 is TGTGCCAGCAGTTATGGGGCAGCACAAGAGACCCAGTACTTC. Protein product: CASSYGAAQETQYF.

The rearrangement uses TRBV7-6 and TRBJ2-7, with a possible D match to TRBD2 (7 bases). The CDR3 is 12 residues long. Trimming took 8 bases from V and 6 from J, leaving 14 bases between them. The V gene's germline CDR1 is SGHVS and CDR2 FNYEAQ. CDR3 loop: CASGSGGLEQYF. The CDR3 DNA follows: TGTGCCAGCGGGTCGGGGGGCCTCGAGCAGTACTTC.

V and J are TRBV5-4 and TRBJ2-3; tentatively, D is TRBD2 (5 bases). The CDR3 length is 13 residues. CDR1 SGHNT and CDR2 YYREEE come from the germline V gene (reference sequence). Trimming pared 4 bases from V and 2 bases from J, leaving 8 bases between. The chain's CDR3 is CASSPTNTDTQYF. CDR3 nucleotide sequence: TGTGCCAGCAGCCCGACTAACACAGATACGCAGTATTTT.

The J gene is TRBJ2-7, the V gene TRBV28; D is undetermined. The CDR3 covers 11 residues. Trimming took off 8 bases at V and 7 bases at J, with 12 bases between the two ends. Germline CDR1 MDHEN, CDR2 SYDVKM. The CDR3 region is CASSIQLEQYF. The CDR3 nucleotides are TGTGCCAGCTCAATACAATTGGAGCAGTACTTC. The full variable domain, rest sourced from reference TRBV28 and TRBJ2-7, is DVKVTQSSRYLVKRTGEKVFLECVQDMDHENMFWYRQDPGLGLRLIYFSYDVKMKEKGDIPEGYSVSREKKERFSLILESASTNQTSMYLCASSIQLEQYFGPGTRLTVT.

V is TRBV21-1 and J is TRBJ1-5; the table's D call TRBD1 went unverified against the DNA. TRBV21-1 is marked as a pseudogene. CDR3 length: 14 amino acids. This CDR3 reads CASSRSTGSQPQHF. The CDR3 DNA follows: TGTGCCAGCAGCCGCTCTACAGGGTCTCAGCCCCAGCATTTT.

V usage is TRBV11-2 and J usage is TRBJ2-5; D might be TRBD2 (7 bases). Trimming removed 1 base from V and 5 bases from J, with 14 bases in between. The CDR3 has 15 amino acids. Germline values: CDR1 SGHAT, CDR2 FQNNGV. In DNA, the CDR3 is TGTGCCAGCAGCTTAGGGGGGGGGCGAGCGGAGACCCAGTACTTC. It encodes CASSLGGGRAETQYF.

The table lists this clone with a count of one. The V gene is TRBV4-1, the J gene TRBJ2-1, with 12 bases lining up with TRBD2. There are 17 residues in the CDR3. J gave up 6 bases and V 3 bases, and 9 bases lay outside the gene matches. The V gene's germline CDR1 is MGHRA and CDR2 YSYEKL. Written as DNA, the CDR3 is TGCGCCAGCAGCCAGCCTAGCGGGGGGGCAGATGTCAATGAGCAGTTCTTC. Translation gives CASSQPSGGADVNEQFF.

The V gene is TRBV15, the J gene TRBJ1-2; D is possibly TRBD1 (6 bases). CDR1 and CDR2 (germline): LNHNV, YYDKDF (reference sequence). The CDR3 is made up of 15 amino acids. V gave up 0 bases and J gave up 1 base, with 9 bases separating them. CDR3 region: CATSREKGHNYGYTF. The CDR3 DNA sequence: TGTGCCACCAGCAGAGAGAAGGGACATAACTATGGCTACACCTTC.

The rearrangement joins TRBV7-8 to TRBJ2-3, with 8 bases identical to TRBD2. The CDR3 runs to 14 residues. CDR1 and CDR2 (germline): SGHVS, FQNEAQ. The J segment lost 3 bases and the V segment lost 3 bases, leaving 2 bases of the junction unmatched. The CDR3: CASSFSSGTDTQYF. The CDR3 DNA is TGTGCCAGCAGCTTTTCTAGCGGGACAGATACGCAGTATTTT.

The rearrangement joins TRBV4-1 to TRBJ2-7; 9 bases map to TRBD1. The junction had 11 bases not matched to a gene; V was cut back by 6 bases and J by 2 bases. Per the germline V gene, CDR1 is MGHRA and CDR2 is YSYEKL. This CDR3 spans 16 amino acids. CDR3 protein: CASSLYSGTGTYEQYF. As DNA, the CDR3 is TGCGCCAGCAGTCTATATTCCGGGACAGGGACCTACGAGCAGTACTTC.

This clone was recorded once. The rearrangement links TRBV6-5 to TRBJ2-2; D ambiguous. The CDR3 extends over 14 amino acids. CDR1 is MNHEY and CDR2 is SVGAGI in the germline V gene. The V gene lost 6 bases and the J gene lost 0 bases, with 8 bases spanning the gap. The CDR3 loop reads CASRQWTNTGELFF. The CDR3 DNA reads TGTGCCAGCAGACAGTGGACGAACACCGGGGAGCTGTTTTTT.

The V gene is TRBV11-3, the J gene TRBJ1-1; 8 bases line up with TRBD1. Germline CDR1 reads SGHNT; CDR2 reads YENEEA. V lost 5 bases and J lost 6; bases outside the gene matches: 5. The CDR3 contains 13 residues. CDR3: CASSGQGQAEAFF. CDR3 coding DNA: TGTGCCAGCAGCGGACAGGGTCAAGCTGAAGCTTTCTTT.

The rearrangement joins TRBV19 to TRBJ1-1; D gene unclear. Looked up from germline, CDR1 is LNHDA and CDR2 is SQIVND (reference sequence). CDR3 length equals 15 residues. V lost 3 bases and J 1 base, leaving 12 bases between the germline ends. CDR3 sequence: CASSMSGAGNTEAFF. The CDR3 DNA sequence: TGTGCCAGTAGTATGTCCGGAGCGGGGAACACTGAAGCTTTCTTT.